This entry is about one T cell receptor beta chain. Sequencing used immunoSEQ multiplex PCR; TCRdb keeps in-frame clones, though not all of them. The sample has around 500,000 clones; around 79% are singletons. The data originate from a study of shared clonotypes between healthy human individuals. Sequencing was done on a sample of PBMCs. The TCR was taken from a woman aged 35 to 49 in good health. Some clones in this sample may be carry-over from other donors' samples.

Here the CDR3 reads CASSYGAHYGYTF. CDR3 sequence (DNA): TGTGCCAGCAGCTATGGGGCTCACTATGGCTACACCTTC. J is TRBJ1-2 and V is TRBV7-2, with D tentatively TRBD1 (5 bases). Trimming took off 4 bases at V and 3 bases at J, with 9 bases between the two ends. From germline, CDR1 is SGHTA and CDR2 FQGNSA. The CDR3 covers 13 residues.